Below, 6 T cell receptor beta chains from the same sample are listed, as sequenced in a study of blood T cell repertoires in COVID-19. Clones were read by immunoSEQ multiplex PCR, and TCRdb kept only the in-frame ones, dropping some. The sample includes about 46,000 clones, 88% of them seen just once. The sample taken for sequencing was peripheral blood. The receptors derive from a man aged 45-65 years with active COVID-19.

The CDR3 DNA reads TGTGCCAGCAGCCTCGGGGGGGTCAATGAGCAGTTCTTC. Protein: CASSLGGVNEQFF. The chain carries TRBV7-3 and TRBJ2-1; 8 bases are a match to TRBD2. The V and J ends lost 5 bases and 6 bases, in that order; junction bases with no gene match: 3. Germline V gene lookup returns CDR1 SGHTA and CDR2 FQGTGA. The CDR3 totals 13 residues.

This chain connects TRBV30 to TRBJ1-3; no clear D. Trimming took off 1 base at V and 9 bases at J, with 10 bases between the two ends. Germline CDR1 and CDR2: GTSNPN and SVGIG (reference sequence). This CDR3 is 12 amino acids long. CDR3 DNA sequence: TGTGCCTGGAGTGAACGGGATGGCACCATATATTTT. Encoded protein: CAWSERDGTIYF.

The chain carries TRBV6-5 and TRBJ2-7; no firm D call. V lost 10 bases, J lost 1 base, and 17 bases lay in between. In germline, CDR1 is MNHEY, CDR2 SVGAGI. There are 14 residues in the CDR3. CDR3 nucleotides: TGTGCCACCTTGCCGCGGATTTCATCCTACGAGCAGTACTTC. Amino acids: CATLPRISSYEQYF.

The gene calls are TRBV7-8 and TRBJ2-3, with D hard to call. CDR1 is SGHVS, CDR2 FQNEAQ, per germline. The CDR3 covers 11 residues. Deletions cut 6 bases from V and 7 bases from J, with 8 bases between. The CDR3 loop is CASRRLNTQYF. Here the CDR3 DNA reads TGTGCCAGCAGACGATTAAATACGCAGTATTTT.

The chain has TRBV5-1 and TRBJ2-7, with TRBD2 identical over 7 bases. The CDR3 extends over 15 amino acids. CDR1 and CDR2 from the germline V gene are SGHRS and YFSETQ. Trimming took 0 bases from V and 3 from J; bases not matched to a gene: 6. CDR3: CASSLAMREIYEQYF. CDR3 nucleotides: TGCGCCAGCAGCTTGGCCATGCGGGAGATCTACGAGCAGTACTTC.

The chain has TRBV6-4 and TRBJ1-6, with 7 nucleotides matching TRBD1. The CDR3 runs 12 residues. V shed 0 bases and J 13 bases; nucleotides not matched to a gene: 0. Looked up from germline, CDR1 is MRHNA and CDR2 is SNTAGT. Here the CDR3 DNA reads TGTGCCAGCAGTGACTCAGGGGGCCCCCTCCACTTT. Translation: CASSDSGGPLHF.